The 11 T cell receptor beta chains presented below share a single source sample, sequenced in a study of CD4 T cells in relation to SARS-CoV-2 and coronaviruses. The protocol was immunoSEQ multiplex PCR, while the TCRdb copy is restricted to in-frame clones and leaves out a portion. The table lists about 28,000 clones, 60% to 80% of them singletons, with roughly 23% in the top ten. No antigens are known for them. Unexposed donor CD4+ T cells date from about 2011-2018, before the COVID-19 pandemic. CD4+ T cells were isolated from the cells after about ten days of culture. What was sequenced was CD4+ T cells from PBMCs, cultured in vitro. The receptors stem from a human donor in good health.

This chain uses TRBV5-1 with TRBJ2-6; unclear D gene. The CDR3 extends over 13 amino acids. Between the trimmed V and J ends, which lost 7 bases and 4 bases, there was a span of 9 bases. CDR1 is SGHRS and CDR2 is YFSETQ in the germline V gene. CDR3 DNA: TGCGCCAGCTCAGTCGGAGGGGCCAACGTCCTGACTTTC. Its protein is CASSVGGANVLTF.

CDR3 bases: TGTGCCAGTAGTGAGGACACCAATTCACCCCTCCACTTT. This gives the protein CASSEDTNSPLHF. The V call is TRBV19, the J call TRBJ1-6; weak D call: TRBD1 (5 bases). The length of the CDR3 is 13 residues. Between the trimmed V and J ends, which lost 5 bases and 7 bases, there was a span of 9 bases. The germline CDR1 and CDR2 sequences are LNHDA and SQIVND (reference sequence).

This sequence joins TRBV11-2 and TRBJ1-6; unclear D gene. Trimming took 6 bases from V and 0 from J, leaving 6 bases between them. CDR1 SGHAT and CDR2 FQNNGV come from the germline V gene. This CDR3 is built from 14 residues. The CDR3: CASRLSSYNSPLHF. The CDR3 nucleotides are TGTGCCAGCAGATTAAGCTCCTATAATTCACCCCTCCACTTT.

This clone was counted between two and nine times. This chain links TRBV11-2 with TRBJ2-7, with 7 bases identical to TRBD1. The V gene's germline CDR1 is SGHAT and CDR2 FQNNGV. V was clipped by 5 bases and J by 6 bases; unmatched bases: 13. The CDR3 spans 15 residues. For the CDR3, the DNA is TGTGCCAGCAGCACCACAGGGGACCCTTTTTCCGAGCAGTACTTC. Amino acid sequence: CASSTTGDPFSEQYF. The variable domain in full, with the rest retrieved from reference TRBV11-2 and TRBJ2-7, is EAGVAQSPRYKIIEKRQSVAFWCNPISGHATLYWYQQILGQGPKLLIQFQNNGVVDDSQLPKDRFSAERLKGVDSTLKIQPAKLEDSAVYLCASSTTGDPFSEQYFGPGTRLTVT.

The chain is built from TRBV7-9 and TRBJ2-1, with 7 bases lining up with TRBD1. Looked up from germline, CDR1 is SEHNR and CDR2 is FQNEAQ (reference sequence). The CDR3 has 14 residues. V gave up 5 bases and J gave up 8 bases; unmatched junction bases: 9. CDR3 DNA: TGTGCCAGCAGCCTGGCGACAGGGATCGATGAGCAGTTCTTC. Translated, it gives CASSLATGIDEQFF.

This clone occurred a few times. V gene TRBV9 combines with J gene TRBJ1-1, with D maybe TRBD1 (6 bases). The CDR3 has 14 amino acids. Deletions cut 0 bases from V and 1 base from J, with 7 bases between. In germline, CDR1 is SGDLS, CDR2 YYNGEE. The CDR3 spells CASSVVDRNTEAFF. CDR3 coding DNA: TGTGCCAGCAGCGTAGTGGACAGGAACACTGAAGCTTTCTTT.

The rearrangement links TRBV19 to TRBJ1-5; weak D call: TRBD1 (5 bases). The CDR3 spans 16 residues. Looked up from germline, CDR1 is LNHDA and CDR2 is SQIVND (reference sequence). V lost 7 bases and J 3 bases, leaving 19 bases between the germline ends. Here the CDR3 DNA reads TGTGCCAGTACCCCCGGGGGAGGGCCGGACAATCAGCCCCAGCATTTT. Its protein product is CASTPGGGPDNQPQHF.

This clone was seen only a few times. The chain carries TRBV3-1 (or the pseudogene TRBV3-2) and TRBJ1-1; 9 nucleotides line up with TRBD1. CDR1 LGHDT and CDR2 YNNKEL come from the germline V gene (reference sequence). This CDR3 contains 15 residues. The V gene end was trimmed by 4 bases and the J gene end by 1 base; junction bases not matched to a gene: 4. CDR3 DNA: TGTGCCAGCAGCCCCCGACAGGGGGGGAACACTGAAGCTTTCTTT. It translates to CASSPRQGGNTEAFF.

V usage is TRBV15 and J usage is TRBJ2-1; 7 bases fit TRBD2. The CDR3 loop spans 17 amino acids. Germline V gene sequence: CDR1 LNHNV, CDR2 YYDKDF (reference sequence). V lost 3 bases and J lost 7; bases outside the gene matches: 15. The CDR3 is CATSSPTLLAVINEQFF. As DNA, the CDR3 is TGTGCCACCAGCAGCCCAACGTTGCTAGCGGTAATAAATGAGCAGTTCTTC.

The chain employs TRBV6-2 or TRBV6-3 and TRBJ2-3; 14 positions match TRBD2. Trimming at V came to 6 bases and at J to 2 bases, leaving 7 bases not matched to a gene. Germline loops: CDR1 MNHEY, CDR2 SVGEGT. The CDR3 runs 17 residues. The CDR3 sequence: CASSPGLAGGSTDTQYF. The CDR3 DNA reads TGTGCCAGCAGCCCTGGACTAGCGGGGGGATCCACAGATACGCAGTATTTT.

The CDR3 coding sequence is TGCAGCCCACACAGTTACAATCAGCCCCAGCATTTT. It codes for CSPHSYNQPQHF. The chain is built from TRBV29-1 and TRBJ1-5; no clear D gene. Trimming stripped 8 bases from V and 3 bases from J, with 11 bases between. CDR3 length: 12 residues. In germline, CDR1 is SQVTM, CDR2 ANQGSEA. Full variable domain (remainder filled in from reference TRBV29-1 and TRBJ1-5): SAVISQKPSRDICQRGTSLTIQCQVDSQVTMMFWYRQQPGQSLTLIATANQGSEATYESGFVIDKFPISRPNLTFSTLTVSNMSPEDSSIYLCSPHSYNQPQHFGDGTRLSIL.